These 29 T cell receptor beta chains share one sample of origin, sequenced in a study of cytomegalovirus exposure and HLA in healthy donors. Assay used: immunoSEQ multiplex PCR; TCRdb lists only in-frame clones, some missing. The sample has roughly 120,000 clones, about 93% seen once. What was sequenced was PBMCs. The receptors were sampled from a young woman in good health and CMV-seronegative.

The V and J genes are TRBV7-9 and TRBJ1-5, with 8 bases matching TRBD1. Germline V gene sequence: CDR1 SEHNR, CDR2 FQNEAQ (reference sequence). V shed 4 bases and J 3 bases; nucleotides not matched to a gene: 8. This CDR3 contains 16 residues. The CDR3 sequence: CASSSDRGAINQPQHF. CDR3 nucleotide sequence: TGTGCCAGCAGCTCCGACAGGGGAGCTATCAATCAGCCCCAGCATTTT.

This clone appeared once. The chain joins TRBV11-2 to TRBJ1-1; D might be TRBD1 (6 bases). V was cut by 5 bases and J by 2 bases, with 24 bases left in between. This CDR3 comprises 18 residues. Germline CDR1 reads SGHAT; CDR2 reads FQNNGV. The DNA for the CDR3 is TGTGCCAGCAGCCCATCTCCCTCCAACAAACAGGGAAACACTGAAGCTTTCTTT. Amino acid sequence: CASSPSPSNKQGNTEAFF.

The genes are TRBV4-1 and TRBJ2-1, with TRBD2 matching over 7 bases. J gave up 8 bases and V 0 bases, and 7 bases lay outside the gene matches. The CDR3 is 15 amino acids. Germline V gene sequence: CDR1 MGHRA, CDR2 YSYEKL. The CDR3 DNA sequence: TGCGCCAGCAGCCAAGACAAGACTAGCTTTTATGAGCAGTTCTTC. It encodes CASSQDKTSFYEQFF.

The chain combines TRBV6-5 with TRBJ2-7, with a weak D call TRBD1 (6 bases). The CDR3 runs 12 residues. Trimming cost V 2 bases and J 4 bases, with 6 bases left between them. Looked up from germline, CDR1 is MNHEY and CDR2 is SVGAGI. The CDR3 DNA follows: TGTGCCAGCAGTTACACAGGGTACGAGCAGTACTTC. Protein product: CASSYTGYEQYF.

J is TRBJ1-2 and V is TRBV5-6; D is unresolved. CDR1 is SGHDT, CDR2 YYEEEE, per germline. CDR3 size: 12 residues. V gave up 4 bases and J gave up 7 bases, with 11 bases separating them. DNA for the CDR3: TGTGCCAGCAGCCCGCGCAACCGTGGCTACACCTTC. This translates into CASSPRNRGYTF. The full variable domain, its missing parts supplied by reference TRBV5-6 and TRBJ1-2, is DAGVTQSPTHLIKTRGQQVTLRCSPKSGHDTVSWYQQALGQGPQFIFQYYEEEERQRGNFPDRFSGHQFPNYSSELNVNALLLGDSALYLCASSPRNRGYTFGSGTRLTVV.

The genes are TRBV11-1 and TRBJ1-2; 8 bases are a match to TRBD1. Germline trimming cut 5 bases from V and 7 bases from J; bases unmatched to any gene: 9. There are 14 residues in the CDR3. Germline values: CDR1 SGHAT, CDR2 FQDESV (reference sequence). CDR3 residues: CASSGRTGRGGYTF. The CDR3 region has the DNA TGTGCCAGCAGCGGACGGACAGGGAGAGGTGGCTACACCTTC.

V is TRBV7-9 and J is TRBJ1-1; unclear D gene. From germline, CDR1 is SEHNR and CDR2 FQNEAQ (reference sequence). Trimming shortened V by 3 bases and J by 6 bases, and 8 bases separated the two germline ends. This CDR3 has 12 amino acids. For the CDR3, the DNA is TGTGCCAGCAGCTTTTTTGGCTCTGAAGCTTTCTTT. Its translation: CASSFFGSEAFF.

This rearrangement joins TRBV28 to TRBJ1-1, with 10 bases aligning to TRBD1. Germline CDR1 and CDR2: MDHEN and SYDVKM. V dropped 6 bases and J dropped 0; count of bases not matched to a gene: 1. The CDR3 runs to 14 residues. CDR3 loop: CASRTGGLNTEAFF. CDR3 DNA: TGTGCCAGCAGGACAGGGGGCCTGAACACTGAAGCTTTCTTT.

The V call is TRBV29-1, the J call TRBJ2-1, with unresolved D. The CDR3 runs 10 residues. Per the germline V gene, CDR1 is SQVTM and CDR2 is ANQGSEA. V was cut by 4 bases and J by 5 bases, with 3 bases left in between. The DNA for the CDR3 is TGCAGCGTTGCGGACAATGAGCAGTTCTTC. This gives the protein CSVADNEQFF.

The rearrangement uses TRBV28 and TRBJ1-5, with a weak D call TRBD1 (5 bases). CDR1 is MDHEN and CDR2 is SYDVKM in the germline V gene. CDR3 length: 14 residues. V dropped 3 bases and J dropped 7 bases, with 13 bases sitting between them. This CDR3 reads CASSLGGGGQPQHF. In nucleotides, the CDR3 is TGTGCCAGCAGTTTGGGCGGGGGAGGACAGCCCCAGCATTTT.

The gene calls are TRBV11-2 and TRBJ2-1; maybe TRBD2 (7 bases). Germline V CDR1 and CDR2: SGHAT, FQNNGV. This CDR3 has 16 residues. V gave up 3 bases and J gave up 5 bases, with 17 bases separating them. This chain's CDR3 is CASSFPEGGENNEQFF. CDR3 DNA sequence: TGTGCCAGCAGCTTTCCGGAAGGGGGGGAGAACAATGAGCAGTTCTTC.

The rearrangement links TRBV27 to TRBJ2-2, with 13 bases matching TRBD2. Trimming took 1 base from V and 8 from J; bases not matched to a gene: 4. Germline lookup yields CDR1 MNHEY and CDR2 SMNVEV (reference sequence). The CDR3 length is 16 residues. CDR3 sequence reads: CASSLLLAGGPGELFF. CDR3 DNA sequence: TGTGCCAGCAGTTTATTACTAGCGGGGGGGCCTGGGGAGCTGTTTTTT.

The chain is built from TRBV15 and TRBJ2-5, with 7 bases fitting TRBD2. The CDR3 runs to 14 residues. Germline V gives CDR1 LNHNV, CDR2 YYDKDF (reference sequence). V trimming: 5 bases; J trimming: 1 base; junction bases outside the gene matches: 4. The CDR3 protein is CATSSGRIQETQYF. CDR3 sequence (DNA): TGTGCCACCAGCTCCGGGAGGATCCAAGAGACCCAGTACTTC.

The chain employs TRBV28 and TRBJ2-4; 9 positions match TRBD1. The CDR3 is 16 residues long. Trimming at V came to 5 bases and at J to 7 bases, leaving 12 bases not matched to a gene. The V gene's germline CDR1 is MDHEN and CDR2 SYDVKM. CDR3 sequence reads: CASSPPGQGSGNIQYF. Written as DNA, the CDR3 is TGTGCCAGCAGTCCCCCGGGACAGGGCTCTGGGAACATTCAGTACTTC.

V usage is TRBV9 and J usage is TRBJ2-4, with D possibly being TRBD2 (6 bases). There are 14 residues in the CDR3. V lost 3 bases and J lost 8, with 15 bases in between. Germline CDR1 is SGDLS and CDR2 is YYNGEE. The CDR3 sequence: CASSAAGGGDIQYF. The CDR3 DNA reads as TGTGCCAGCAGCGCCGCCGGAGGCGGGGACATTCAGTACTTC.

The chain recombines TRBV9 with TRBJ2-3, with 15 nucleotides matching TRBD2. Trimming at V came to 4 bases and at J to 6 bases, leaving 9 bases not matched to a gene. Per germline, CDR1 SGDLS and CDR2 YYNGEE. The CDR3 loop spans 17 amino acids. CDR3 sequence (DNA): TGTGCCAGCAGCTCCGGACTAGCGGGAGGGTCGATCGATACGCAGTATTTT. The encoded protein is CASSSGLAGGSIDTQYF.

The V gene is TRBV7-2, the J gene TRBJ2-7; a possible D gene is TRBD2 (6 bases). Per the germline V gene, CDR1 is SGHTA and CDR2 is FQGNSA. Trimming removed 9 bases at V and 3 bases at J, with 18 bases between. The CDR3 has 14 residues. CDR3 coding DNA: TGTGCCAGAGGAGGGATACGTAGCGGCTACGAGCAGTACTTC. Translated, it gives CARGGIRSGYEQYF.

This rearrangement joins TRBV5-4 to TRBJ1-1; no firm D call. Germline CDR1 reads SGHNT; CDR2 reads YYREEE (reference sequence). The length of the CDR3 is 13 residues. V was pared by 5 bases and J by 0 bases, with 8 bases between. CDR3 in DNA: TGTGCCAGCAGTGACATGGTGAACACTGAAGCTTTCTTT. This translates into CASSDMVNTEAFF.

This chain uses TRBV30 with TRBJ2-7; D not resolved. Germline CDR1 and CDR2: GTSNPN and SVGIG (reference sequence). V was trimmed by 1 base and J by 6 bases, leaving 13 bases between them. The CDR3 is 13 residues long. This CDR3 reads CAWSAGYVSEQYF. The CDR3 DNA sequence: TGTGCCTGGAGTGCCGGGTATGTCAGCGAGCAGTACTTC.

The chain carries TRBV7-2 and TRBJ1-6; D gene ambiguous. This CDR3 is built from 14 residues. Germline V gene lookup returns CDR1 SGHTA and CDR2 FQGNSA. V dropped 4 bases and J dropped 7 bases, with 11 bases sitting between them. The CDR3 DNA follows: TGTGCCAGCAGCTCCCGGGAACGCAATTCACCCCTCCACTTT. Amino acids: CASSSRERNSPLHF.

The gene calls are TRBV30 and TRBJ1-3; TRBD1 aligns across 8 bases. The CDR3 runs 13 residues. The V gene end was trimmed by 8 bases and the J gene end by 0 bases; junction bases not matched to a gene: 3. Germline CDR1 is GTSNPN and CDR2 is SVGIG (reference sequence). The CDR3 DNA sequence: TGTGCCGGACAGGGTCTCTCTGGAAACACCATATATTTT. Residues: CAGQGLSGNTIYF.

The rearrangement uses TRBV5-6 and TRBJ2-7; 7 positions match TRBD2. V dropped 4 bases and J dropped 1; count of bases not matched to a gene: 11. The length of the CDR3 is 16 residues. CDR1 SGHDT and CDR2 YYEEEE come from the germline V gene. The CDR3 protein is CASSRLEAGSSYEQYF. CDR3 bases: TGTGCCAGCAGCCGCCTCGAAGCGGGGTCTTCCTACGAGCAGTACTTC.

This chain links TRBV5-1 with TRBJ2-5; 7 positions agree with TRBD1. This CDR3 has 15 amino acids. Germline V CDR1 and CDR2: SGHRS, YFSETQ. The V segment lost 0 bases and the J segment 5 bases; nucleotides outside the gene matches: 7. The CDR3 reads CASSLEGGSAETQYF. The CDR3 region has the DNA TGCGCCAGCAGCTTGGAAGGGGGCTCGGCGGAGACCCAGTACTTC.

The V call is TRBV2, the J call TRBJ2-6; D uncertain. Between the trimmed V and J ends, which lost 4 bases and 3 bases, there was a span of 13 bases. This CDR3 contains 16 residues. Germline CDR1 is SNHLY and CDR2 is FYNNEI. The CDR3 protein is CASSGIRVSGANVLTF. The CDR3 DNA reads TGTGCCAGCAGTGGTATTCGGGTTAGTGGGGCCAACGTCCTGACTTTC.

This chain joins TRBV5-4 and TRBJ2-1; 15 nucleotides line up with TRBD2. V shed 4 bases and J 9 bases; nucleotides not matched to a gene: 8. Germline CDR1 SGHNT, CDR2 YYREEE (reference sequence). The CDR3 has 16 amino acids. The CDR3 nucleotides read TGTGCCAGCAGCCCTGGACTAGCGGGGGGGCGAGGTGAGCAGTTCTTC. Translating gives CASSPGLAGGRGEQFF.

This chain uses TRBV2 with TRBJ2-3; D gene unclear. The CDR3 is 15 residues long. The germline V and J ends were trimmed by 4 bases and 0 bases, with 11 bases remaining between them. CDR1 SNHLY and CDR2 FYNNEI come from the germline V gene. The CDR3 is CASSVGRPSTDTQYF. The CDR3 DNA sequence: TGTGCCAGCAGTGTGGGCAGACCTAGCACAGATACGCAGTATTTT.

The chain is built from TRBV5-6 and TRBJ1-5, with a tentative D call TRBD1 (5 bases). Trimming removed 1 base from V and 4 bases from J, with 12 bases in between. This CDR3 is 15 amino acids long. Germline-derived CDR1 and CDR2 are SGHDT and YYEEEE. The CDR3 here is CASSLFSTANQPQHF. DNA for the CDR3: TGTGCCAGCAGCTTGTTCTCGACAGCTAATCAGCCCCAGCATTTT.

The chain combines TRBV7-8 with TRBJ2-7; 8 nucleotides agree with TRBD2. The CDR3 runs 15 residues. After removal of 4 bases from V and 4 bases from J, the junction contained 9 bases not matched to a gene. In germline, CDR1 is SGHVS, CDR2 FQNEAQ. The CDR3 DNA is TGTGCCAGCAGCTGGGCCTACGGGAGGGAATACGAGCAGTACTTC. Protein: CASSWAYGREYEQYF.

This chain connects TRBV7-9 to TRBJ1-1; D is ambiguous. The CDR3 covers 13 residues. The V gene lost 6 bases and the J gene lost 3 bases, with 11 bases spanning the gap. CDR1 is SEHNR and CDR2 is FQNEAQ in the germline V gene (reference sequence). CDR3 in DNA: TGTGCCAGCAGGTCACCCGGGGACACTGAAGCTTTCTTT. This encodes CASRSPGDTEAFF.